This T cell receptor (beta chain) comes out of a study of shared T cell receptors in the human thymus (dated by TCRdb to the early 2020s). Concerning the study at large: The study examined how self-reactive, shared T-cell receptor alpha chains are generated in the human thymus.

Regarding this clone: Its recognized antigen is unknown. The sample holds no much larger clone one base away, and base qualities are not on file.

The library was prepared using the immunoSEQ multiplex PCR assay. TCRdb provides this immuneACCESS table in a form limited to in-frame rearrangements. Some clones are lacking; in checked studies, under half of them reflect an unresolved V gene, and why the rest are absent is not known. This sample is represented by approximately 730,000 clones; around 85% of them were singletons. The leading ten clones occupy more than 0.008% of the sample. The same sample was also studied in work on human thymus T cells. The second study's paper adds: In Finland, the donors were immunologically healthy infants who were having open corrective cardiac surgery for congenital heart defects. Thymus tissue was obtained as surgical resects removed during corrective cardiac surgery. V and J gene segment usage appeared biased in both thymic and peripheral blood repertoires. The related research found that thymic TCR repertoires overlapped highly between unrelated individuals. The study described the TCR alpha and beta repertoires in about eight infant thymus samples and a few matching peripheral blood samples. The cohort included 5 or 6 male and a couple of female infants, with donor ages spanning 7 to 244 days. Thymocytes were freed from the tissue by mechanical means and kept at -70 degrees C as pellets of roughly 8.5-30 million cells. Genomic DNA was extracted from frozen cell pellets with a QIAsymphony instrument. TCRB and TCRAD loci were amplified from a standardized quantity of quality-controlled genomic DNA using the immunoSEQ multiplex PCR assay. The amplicons spanned the V(D)J region and were long enough to cover the CDR3 and allow V and J genes to be identified. Through the commercial immunoSEQ service, the amplicons were sequenced on an Illumina platform. Primer bias and sequencing errors were corrected using previously described methods, and TCRAD and TCRB definitions followed the IMGT database. Repertoires were analysed with immunoSEQ Analyzer 3.0 and VDJTools, covering basic statistics, V/J segment usage, diversity estimates, rarefaction and pairwise overlap. To estimate diversity, the Chao1, ChaoE, Efron-Thisted, Shannon and inverse Simpson indices were applied, and diversity was also estimated on datasets down-sampled to the smallest sample. Repertoire overlap was determined by strict matching of CDR3 nucleotide sequence, V gene and J gene, and Jaccard-based multidimensional scaling clustering was applied. On average, thymus samples gave roughly 800,000 unique TCRB clonotypes, whereas blood samples gave around 80,000.

This TCR was sampled from a girl in the first two years of life with a congenital heart defect. Donor details come from another sample of the same person, matched by shared clones. Sequenced input: thymocytes.

The nucleotide sequence reads TGTGCCAGCAGCCTGCTTTATTGGGGGCCAGAGACCCAGTACTTC. This gives the protein CASSLLYWGPETQYF. The V gene is TRBV7-6 and the J gene is TRBJ2-5, with TRBD1 perhaps the D gene, on 6 matching bases. The CDR3 covers 15 residues, taking in both the cysteine and the phenylalanine. Just the 45-base CDR3 DNA is kept, in frame starting at base 1. The V and J ends are trimmed by 5 bases and 4 bases, leaving 17 bases between them. The germline V gene supplies CDR1 SGHVS and CDR2 FNYEAQ. Outside the CDR3, residues come from the reference TRBV7-6 and TRBJ2-5 proteins, so the full variable domain is: GAGVSQSPRYKVTKRGQDVALRCDPISGHVSLYWYRQALGQGPEFLTYFNYEAQQDKSGLPNDRFSAERPEGSISTLTIQRTEQRDSAMYRCASSLLYWGPETQYFGPGTRLLVL.